These 29 T cell receptor beta chains were sequenced from one sample in a study of blood T cell repertoires in COVID-19. Sequencing used immunoSEQ multiplex PCR; TCRdb keeps in-frame clones, though not all of them. Here the sample spans about 140,000 clones, 70% to 90% being singletons. The sequenced sample consisted of peripheral blood. All receptors derive from a woman in her fifties or sixties with acute or convalescent COVID-19.

This rearrangement joins TRBV6-1 to TRBJ1-2, with TRBD1 identical over 9 bases. The V gene's germline CDR1 is MNHNS and CDR2 SASEGT. The CDR3 has 17 residues. Trimming at V came to 3 bases and at J to 4 bases, leaving 12 bases not matched to a gene. The CDR3, as DNA: TGTGCCAGCAGTGATCAGGACAGGGGCCTAGTAGGCTATGGCTACACCTTC. This sequence encodes CASSDQDRGLVGYGYTF.

J is TRBJ1-1 and V is TRBV7-2; 8 bases match TRBD1. Trimming took 5 bases from V and 4 from J; bases not matched to a gene: 3. CDR1 and CDR2 (germline): SGHTA, FQGNSA. The length of the CDR3 is 13 residues. The CDR3 sequence is CASSPGQGTEAFF. The CDR3 DNA follows: TGTGCCAGCAGCCCCGGACAGGGCACTGAAGCTTTCTTT.

The V and J genes are TRBV6-5 and TRBJ1-5; 8 positions match TRBD1. Germline CDR1 reads MNHEY; CDR2 reads SVGAGI. V shed 7 bases and J 11 bases; nucleotides not matched to a gene: 10. This CDR3 spans 13 amino acids. The CDR3 loop reads CASKRTGRGAQHF. Written as DNA, the CDR3 is TGTGCCAGCAAACGGACAGGGAGGGGAGCCCAGCATTTT.

V usage is TRBV2 and J usage is TRBJ1-2; 11 nucleotides agree with TRBD1. After removal of 5 bases from V and 10 bases from J, the junction contained 21 bases not matched to a gene. This CDR3 is 18 amino acids long. From germline, CDR1 is SNHLY and CDR2 FYNNEI. CDR3 in amino acids: CASSPSRTGGALGFIYTF. CDR3 DNA sequence: TGTGCCAGCAGTCCCTCCCGGACAGGGGGCGCGTTGGGTTTTATCTACACCTTC.

The V call is TRBV4-1, the J call TRBJ1-1; the match to TRBD1 covers 7 bases. Germline CDR1 MGHRA, CDR2 YSYEKL. The CDR3 is 14 amino acids. V lost 2 bases to trimming and J lost 6 bases; unmatched junction nucleotides: 6. CDR3 residues: CASSQRQGSAEAFF. Written as DNA, the CDR3 is TGCGCCAGCAGCCAAAGACAGGGAAGCGCTGAAGCTTTCTTT.

This sequence joins TRBV2 and TRBJ2-3; 8 bases align to TRBD2. This CDR3 is 15 amino acids long. The V gene's germline CDR1 is SNHLY and CDR2 FYNNEI. Trimming cost V 5 bases and J 4 bases; bases outside gene matches: 8. The CDR3 DNA sequence: TGTGCCAGCAGTCGACATCGGGGGGGCTCAGATACGCAGTATTTT. Translation gives CASSRHRGGSDTQYF. Filled out from reference TRBV2 and TRBJ2-3, the complete variable domain reads EPEVTQTPSHQVTQMGQEVILRCVPISNHLYFYWYRQILGQKVEFLVSFYNNEISEKSEIFDDQFSVERPDGSNFTLKIRSTKLEDSAMYFCASSRHRGGSDTQYFGPGTRLTVL.

V and J are TRBV5-1 and TRBJ2-1; 10 nucleotides agree with TRBD1. V gave up 4 bases and J gave up 4 bases; unmatched junction bases: 5. The CDR3 loop spans 15 amino acids. Germline lookup yields CDR1 SGHRS and CDR2 YFSETQ. This chain's CDR3 is CASSTGQGSYNEQFF. The CDR3 coding sequence is TGCGCCAGCAGCACGGGACAGGGGTCGTACAATGAGCAGTTCTTC.

The chain combines TRBV7-2 with TRBJ2-3; D is ambiguous. Per germline, CDR1 SGHTA and CDR2 FQGNSA. This CDR3 comprises 14 residues. The V and J ends lost 5 bases and 0 bases respectively, with 9 bases between them. CDR3 nucleotides: TGTGCCAGCAGCCAGACACAGAGCACAGATACGCAGTATTTT. This sequence encodes CASSQTQSTDTQYF. Supplemented by reference TRBV7-2 and TRBJ2-3, the full variable domain reads GAGVSQSPSNKVTEKGKDVELRCDPISGHTALYWYRQSLGQGLEFLIYFQGNSAPDKSGLPSDRFSAERTGGSVSTLTIQRTQQEDSAVYLCASSQTQSTDTQYFGPGTRLTVL.

This rearrangement joins TRBV9 to TRBJ2-3, with a tentative D call TRBD2 (5 bases). CDR3 length: 17 residues. The V gene's germline CDR1 is SGDLS and CDR2 YYNGEE. V shed 3 bases and J shed 1 base, with 18 bases lying between them. The CDR3 DNA reads as TGTGCCAGCAGCGGAATCAATCGTGGGAGTGGCACAGATACGCAGTATTTT. Amino acids: CASSGINRGSGTDTQYF.

The chain has TRBV30 and TRBJ1-2, with 7 positions matching TRBD1. Germline trimming cut 5 bases from V and 8 bases from J; bases unmatched to any gene: 11. This CDR3 has 13 amino acids. The germline CDR1 and CDR2 sequences are GTSNPN and SVGIG (reference sequence). The CDR3 here is CAWRQGTLDGYTF. The CDR3 DNA reads as TGTGCCTGGCGACAGGGAACTCTGGACGGCTACACCTTC.

This chain connects TRBV5-1 to TRBJ2-3; weak D call: TRBD1 (5 bases). Trimming removed 0 bases at V and 3 bases at J, with 14 bases between. Germline-derived CDR1 and CDR2 are SGHRS and YFSETQ. CDR3 size: 16 residues. The CDR3 loop reads CASSLDGHSSTDTQYF. The CDR3 DNA is TGCGCCAGCAGCTTGGATGGACACTCCTCAACAGATACGCAGTATTTT.

This clone appeared a single time. The chain recombines TRBV7-3 with TRBJ1-6, with a possible D match to TRBD1 (5 bases). Trimming removed 5 bases from V and 8 bases from J, with 13 bases in between. Germline CDR1 and CDR2: SGHTA and FQGTGA. The CDR3 is 14 amino acids. The CDR3 reads CASSRGYGDSPLHF. CDR3 sequence (DNA): TGTGCCAGCAGCCGGGGGTATGGAGATTCACCCCTCCACTTT. Full variable domain (rest looked up from reference TRBV7-3 and TRBJ1-6): GAGVSQTPSNKVTEKGKYVELRCDPISGHTALYWYRQSLGQGPEFLIYFQGTGAADDSGLPNDRFFAVRPEGSVSTLKIQRTERGDSAVYLCASSRGYGDSPLHFGNGTRLTVT.

The gene calls are TRBV28 and TRBJ1-5; 7 nucleotides line up with TRBD1. This CDR3 is 15 amino acids long. Losses at the gene ends were 3 bases for V and 6 bases for J; bases not matched to a gene: 8. Germline CDR1 is MDHEN and CDR2 is SYDVKM. CDR3 loop: CASSFASGGGQPQHF. CDR3 nucleotide sequence: TGTGCCAGCAGTTTTGCTTCAGGGGGTGGTCAGCCCCAGCATTTT.

The chain is built from TRBV7-8 and TRBJ1-4, with D possibly being TRBD1 (6 bases). Germline CDR1 is SGHVS and CDR2 is FQNEAQ. The V end was cut by 1 base, the J end by 4 bases, with 7 bases between. CDR3 length: 14 residues. CDR3 loop: CASSLGTVNEKLFF. The CDR3 DNA sequence: TGTGCCAGCAGCTTAGGGACAGTTAATGAAAAACTGTTTTTT. Drawing the rest from reference TRBV7-8 and TRBJ1-4, the complete variable domain is GAGVSQSPRYKVAKRGQDVALRCDPISGHVSLFWYQQALGQGPEFLTYFQNEAQLDKSGLPSDRFFAERPEGSVSTLKIQRTQQEDSAVYLCASSLGTVNEKLFFGSGTQLSVL.

Regarding this clone: Other DNA sequences from this sample encode an identical CDR3 as well. The chain employs TRBV7-9 and TRBJ1-6, with no clear D. The germline V gene has CDR1 SEHNR and CDR2 FQNEAQ (reference sequence). V shed 0 bases and J shed 7 bases, with 4 bases lying between them. This CDR3 comprises 13 residues. The CDR3 reads CASSLAENSPLHF. In DNA form, the CDR3 reads TGTGCCAGCAGCTTAGCGGAGAATTCACCCCTCCACTTT.

The chain employs TRBV7-9 and TRBJ2-6; 8 positions agree with TRBD1. The CDR3 consists of 17 residues. The germline V gene encodes CDR1 SEHNR and CDR2 FQNEAQ (reference sequence). V lost 5 bases and J lost 0; bases outside the gene matches: 6. CDR3 sequence: CASSPGTGNSGANVLTF. The CDR3 DNA follows: TGTGCCAGCAGCCCTGGGACAGGCAACTCTGGGGCCAACGTCCTGACTTTC.

This clone is a singleton in its sample. CDR3 coding DNA: TGTGCCAGCAGCTTGGCCTACCCGGGGAACACTGAAGCTTTCTTT. As protein: CASSLAYPGNTEAFF. The rearrangement joins TRBV5-5 to TRBJ1-1; D ambiguous. The CDR3 runs 15 residues. V lost 0 bases to trimming and J lost 1 base, with 10 bases between them. The germline V gene encodes CDR1 SGHKS and CDR2 YYEKEE (reference sequence). The variable domain in full, with the rest retrieved from reference TRBV5-5 and TRBJ1-1, is DAGVTQSPTHLIKTRGQQVTLRCSPISGHKSVSWYQQVLGQGPQFIFQYYEKEERGRGNFPDRFSARQFPNYSSELNVNALLLGDSALYLCASSLAYPGNTEAFFGQGTRLTVV.

The genes are TRBV18 and TRBJ2-1; maybe TRBD1 (5 bases). Germline assignment: CDR1 KGHSH and CDR2 LQKENI. Trimming pared 2 bases from V and 7 bases from J, leaving 15 bases between. This CDR3 has 15 amino acids. The CDR3 nucleotides are TGTGCCAGCTCACCATACCAGGGTAGTAATAATGAGCAGTTCTTC. Residues: CASSPYQGSNNEQFF. Full variable domain (remainder filled in from reference TRBV18 and TRBJ2-1): NAGVMQNPRHLVRRRGQEARLRCSPMKGHSHVYWYRQLPEEGLKFMVYLQKENIIDESGMPKERFSAEFPKEGPSILRIQQVVRGDSAAYFCASSPYQGSNNEQFFGPGTRLTVL.

This sequence joins TRBV11-1 and TRBJ2-7; D perhaps matches TRBD2 (7 bases). The CDR3 totals 14 residues. V was clipped by 5 bases and J by 4 bases, with 15 bases between them. Looked up from germline, CDR1 is SGHAT and CDR2 is FQDESV (reference sequence). The CDR3 region has the DNA TGTGCCAGCAGCCGCGGGGGCCGGATTTACGAGCAGTACTTC. Translation gives CASSRGGRIYEQYF.

The chain links TRBV5-1 to TRBJ2-1; D ambiguous. CDR1 and CDR2 from the germline V gene are SGHRS and YFSETQ. V dropped 0 bases and J dropped 6 bases, with 4 bases sitting between them. There are 12 residues in the CDR3. The CDR3 DNA sequence: TGCGCCAGCAGCTTGGCTAGCAATGAGCAGTTCTTC. It yields the protein CASSLASNEQFF.

V gene TRBV20-1 combines with J gene TRBJ2-7, with a possible D match to TRBD2 (5 bases). The V end lost 3 bases, the J end lost 2 bases, and 11 bases lay between the germline ends. Germline V gene data show CDR1 as DFQATT and CDR2 as SNEGSKA (reference sequence). The CDR3 runs to 13 residues. CDR3 in DNA: TGCAGTGCTAGTTTCACGGGGACCTACGAGCAGTACTTC. Its protein product is CSASFTGTYEQYF.

The chain links TRBV7-3 to TRBJ1-1; the D gene is possibly TRBD1 (6 bases). The CDR3 has 13 amino acids. The V gene's germline CDR1 is SGHTA and CDR2 FQGTGA. Trimming stripped 3 bases from V and 4 bases from J, with 9 bases between. The CDR3 DNA sequence: TGTGCCAGCAGCTTCCAGGGGACCACTGAAGCTTTCTTT. Protein: CASSFQGTTEAFF.

The V gene is TRBV18, the J gene TRBJ2-1; 9 positions agree with TRBD2. The germline gives CDR1 KGHSH, CDR2 LQKENI. The CDR3 length is 15 residues. The ends lost 2 bases at V and 8 bases at J; junction bases unmatched: 7. This CDR3 reads CASSPDGTSMDEQFF. CDR3 bases: TGTGCCAGCTCACCAGACGGGACTAGCATGGATGAGCAGTTCTTC. The full variable domain, with the rest looked up from reference TRBV18 and TRBJ2-1, is NAGVMQNPRHLVRRRGQEARLRCSPMKGHSHVYWYRQLPEEGLKFMVYLQKENIIDESGMPKERFSAEFPKEGPSILRIQQVVRGDSAAYFCASSPDGTSMDEQFFGPGTRLTVL.

V is TRBV27 and J is TRBJ2-7; D is unresolved. The germline V gene has CDR1 MNHEY and CDR2 SMNVEV (reference sequence). This CDR3 is built from 12 residues. V gave up 3 bases and J gave up 0 bases, with 3 bases separating them. CDR3 loop: CASSFLSYEQYF. The CDR3 bases are TGTGCCAGCAGTTTTCTCTCCTACGAGCAGTACTTC.

V usage is TRBV3-1 (or the pseudogene TRBV3-2) and J usage is TRBJ1-1; 7 bases are a match to TRBD1. Per germline, CDR1 LGHDT and CDR2 YNNKEL (reference sequence). The ends lost 2 bases at V and 1 base at J; junction bases unmatched: 1. CDR3 size: 14 residues. In DNA form, the CDR3 reads TGTGCCAGCAGCCAATCAGGGGGGAACACTGAAGCTTTCTTT. Translation gives CASSQSGGNTEAFF.

The chain couples TRBV30 to TRBJ2-3, with 10 bases that match TRBD2. The CDR3 consists of 13 residues. Germline CDR1 is GTSNPN and CDR2 is SVGIG (reference sequence). V trimming: 8 bases; J trimming: 3 bases; junction bases outside the gene matches: 5. This CDR3 is CAGAGGRTDTQYF. CDR3 bases: TGTGCCGGAGCGGGGGGGCGAACAGATACGCAGTATTTT.

This chain uses TRBV30 with TRBJ2-7, with a weak D call TRBD2 (6 bases). The length of the CDR3 is 13 residues. Germline CDR1 GTSNPN, CDR2 SVGIG (reference sequence). V gave up 3 bases and J gave up 5 bases, with 14 bases separating them. The DNA for the CDR3 is TGTGCCTGGAGCAGAGGGACGGGGGACGAGCAGTACTTC. Protein sequence: CAWSRGTGDEQYF.

This sequence joins TRBV11-2 and TRBJ2-1, with 9 nucleotides matching TRBD2. The trim removed 5 bases at V and 2 bases at J, leaving 4 bases unmatched. The CDR3 totals 15 residues. Germline V gene sequence: CDR1 SGHAT, CDR2 FQNNGV. This CDR3 is CASSVLAGPYNEQFF. The DNA for the CDR3 is TGTGCCAGCAGCGTTCTAGCGGGGCCCTACAATGAGCAGTTCTTC.

The chain recombines TRBV28 with TRBJ2-1, with TRBD2 matching 11 bases. The J segment lost 7 bases and the V segment lost 3 bases, leaving 8 bases of the junction unmatched. This CDR3 spans 16 amino acids. From germline, CDR1 is MDHEN and CDR2 SYDVKM. The CDR3 nucleotides read TGTGCCAGCAGTTTCCTTTCCCTAGCGGGGGGTAATGAGCAGTTCTTC. This gives the protein CASSFLSLAGGNEQFF.